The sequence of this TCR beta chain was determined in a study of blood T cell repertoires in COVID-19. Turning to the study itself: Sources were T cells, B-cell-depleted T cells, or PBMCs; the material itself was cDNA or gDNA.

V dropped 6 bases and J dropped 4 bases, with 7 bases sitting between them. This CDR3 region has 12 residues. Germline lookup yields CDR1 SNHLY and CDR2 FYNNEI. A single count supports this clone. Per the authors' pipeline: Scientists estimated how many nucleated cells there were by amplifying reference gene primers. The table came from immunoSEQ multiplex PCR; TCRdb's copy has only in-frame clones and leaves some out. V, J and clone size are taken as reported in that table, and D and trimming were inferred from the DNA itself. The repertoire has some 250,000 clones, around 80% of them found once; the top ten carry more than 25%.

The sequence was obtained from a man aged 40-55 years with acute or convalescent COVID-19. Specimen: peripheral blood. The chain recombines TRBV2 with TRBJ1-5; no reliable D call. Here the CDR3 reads CASSEENQPQHF. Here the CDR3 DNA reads TGTGCCAGCAGCGAGGAGAATCAGCCCCAGCATTTT.